The subject of this entry is one TCR beta chain. Sequenced by immunoSEQ multiplex PCR; TCRdb stores in-frame clones only, minus some. This table holds 250,000 to 350,000 clones, 85% to 90% found once. Participant ages covered about 18 to 95 years across about 25 US areas. These data originate in a study of blood T cell repertoires in COVID-19. Whole-study context: The analysed material was cDNA or gDNA that came from T cells, B-cell-depleted T cells, or PBMCs.

Germline loops: CDR1 MNHEY, CDR2 SMNVEV (reference sequence). With 5 bases clipped from V and 6 bases from J, the junction kept 3 bases outside the gene matches. CDR3 length equals 14 residues. The sequence was obtained from a woman under 30 with acute COVID-19. Input material: PBMCs or T cells enriched from blood (not recorded which). The chain has TRBV27 and TRBJ2-1, with 11 bases lining up with TRBD1. The CDR3 protein is CASSTGTGGNEQFF. The CDR3 DNA reads TGTGCCAGCAGTACCGGGACAGGGGGCAATGAGCAGTTCTTC.